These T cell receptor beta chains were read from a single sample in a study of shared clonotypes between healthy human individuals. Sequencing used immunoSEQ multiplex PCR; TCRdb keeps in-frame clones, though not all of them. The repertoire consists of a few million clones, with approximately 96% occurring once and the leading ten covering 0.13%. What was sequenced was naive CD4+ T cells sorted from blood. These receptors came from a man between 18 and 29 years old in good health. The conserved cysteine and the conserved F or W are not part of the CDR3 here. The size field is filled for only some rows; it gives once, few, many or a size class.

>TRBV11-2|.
ASSVPYRDWVNTEAF
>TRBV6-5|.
ASSHPGQLHSPLH
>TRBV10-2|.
ASSESSRTGSYGYT
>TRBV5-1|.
ASSLDTRNTEAF
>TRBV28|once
ASSKGQKLF
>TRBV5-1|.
ASRENTEAF
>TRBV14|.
ASSQVLGYGTEAF
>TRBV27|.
ASSSPGASPLH
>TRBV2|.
ASSEGGSRTTYNSPLH
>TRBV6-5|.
ASSRGTNYGYT
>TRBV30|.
AWRWGTGSTGELF
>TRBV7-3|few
ANVSPLH
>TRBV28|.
ASSFAGPKPYEQY
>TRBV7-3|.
ASSFPKGLAAADTQY
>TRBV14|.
ASSQGGGSYNEQF
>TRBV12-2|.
ASRLACGAPVLHTEAF
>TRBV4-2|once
ASSRTSGGASETQY
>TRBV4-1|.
ASASGGNTGELF